This TCR beta chain was sequenced for a study of sequential checkpoint blockade in melanoma. Clones were sequenced by immunoSEQ multiplex PCR, and TCRdb holds only the in-frame ones, with some missing. The sample has just over 7,000 clones, 20% to 25% seen once; the top ten hold more than 10%. The treatment denotes: randomized to nivolumab then ipilimumab (arm A) or the reverse (arm B). The length of the CDR3 is 13 residues. Germline loops: CDR1 MNHGY, CDR2 SAAAGT. Trimming shortened V by 5 bases and J by 7 bases, and 15 bases separated the two germline ends. Here the sequenced sample was tumor tissue (inferred from file names), taken from a patient given nivolumab and ipilimumab in sequence. The rearrangement joins TRBV6-8 to TRBJ2-7; tentatively, D is TRBD1 (5 bases). The sequence derives from a human donor with melanoma. The DNA of the CDR3 is TGTGCCAGCAGTGTAGTCAGGGATGGGGAGCAGTACTTC. It translates to CASSVVRDGEQYF.